Below, 9 T cell receptor beta chains from the same sample are listed, as sequenced in a study of CD4+ T cells in melanoma. The data were produced by immunoSEQ multiplex PCR, yet TCRdb's version contains in-frame clones alone and is incomplete. The repertoire holds roughly 52,000 clones, with approximately 74% as singletons. The source material was tumor tissue. The receptor set was obtained from a human donor with melanoma.

The gene calls are TRBV7-2 and TRBJ1-3; D is uncertain. The CDR3 runs to 14 residues. The V gene's germline CDR1 is SGHTA and CDR2 FQGNSA. V was shortened by 3 bases and J by 4 bases, with 10 bases between the two germline ends. Written as DNA, the CDR3 is TGTGCCAGCAGCTTCTCGAATAGGGGAAACACCATATATTTT. It encodes CASSFSNRGNTIYF.

This clone is labeled medium-sized. The chain couples TRBV18 to TRBJ2-3; 7 bases are a match to TRBD2. CDR1 and CDR2 from the germline V gene are KGHSH and LQKENI. Trimming at V came to 3 bases and at J to 4 bases, leaving 13 bases not matched to a gene. The CDR3 contains 17 residues. Here the CDR3 reads CASSPVGAGVRSDTQYF. DNA of the CDR3: TGTGCCAGCTCACCTGTCGGGGCGGGAGTTCGCTCAGATACGCAGTATTTT.

This clone appeared a few times. V is TRBV15 and J is TRBJ1-6, with 9 bases lining up with TRBD1. The CDR3 runs to 18 residues. Germline V gene lookup returns CDR1 LNHNV and CDR2 YYDKDF (reference sequence). V shed 1 base, J shed 5 bases, and the junction held 9 bases outside the gene matches. The CDR3 protein is CATSRVIGTGSHNSPLHF. The DNA of the CDR3 is TGTGCCACCAGCAGAGTAATAGGGACAGGGTCCCATAATTCACCCCTCCACTTT.

The table lists this clone with a count of one. The genes are TRBV7-2 and TRBJ1-6; 7 positions match TRBD1. Germline-derived CDR1 and CDR2 are SGHTA and FQGNSA. V gave up 1 base and J gave up 10 bases; unmatched junction bases: 10. This CDR3 comprises 16 residues. The CDR3 loop reads CASSLGQGGYSSPLHF. DNA for the CDR3: TGTGCCAGCAGCTTAGGACAGGGAGGCTACTCGTCACCCCTCCACTTT.

This clone was counted only a few times. This rearrangement joins TRBV19 to TRBJ1-2; weak D call: TRBD1 (5 bases). Trimming removed 3 bases from V and 4 bases from J, with 12 bases in between. The CDR3 is 14 residues long. In germline, CDR1 is LNHDA, CDR2 SQIVND (reference sequence). CDR3 loop: CASSIPGRLYGYTF. CDR3 DNA sequence: TGTGCCAGTAGTATCCCGGGACGGCTCTATGGCTACACCTTC.

This clone was seen only a few times. The chain couples TRBV19 to TRBJ2-1; 8 bases fit TRBD2. CDR3 size: 14 residues. Germline CDR1 LNHDA, CDR2 SQIVND (reference sequence). The J segment lost 9 bases and the V segment lost 3 bases, leaving 7 bases of the junction unmatched. This chain's CDR3 is CASSIRGGWSEQFF. As DNA, the CDR3 is TGTGCCAGTAGTATTCGCGGGGGGTGGAGTGAGCAGTTCTTC.

This CDR3 is CASGYQPQHF. DNA for the CDR3: TGTGCCAGCGGCTATCAGCCCCAGCATTTT. This sequence joins TRBV6-1 and TRBJ1-5; no clear D gene. V was pared by 8 bases and J by 5 bases, with 4 bases between. The CDR3 has 10 amino acids. Germline V CDR1 and CDR2: MNHNS, SASEGT.

This clone has just one count. The chain uses TRBV15 and TRBJ1-5; D perhaps matches TRBD1 (5 bases). From germline, CDR1 is LNHNV and CDR2 YYDKDF (reference sequence). The V and J ends lost 5 bases and 2 bases respectively, with 16 bases between them. There are 16 residues in the CDR3. The CDR3 DNA reads as TGTGCCACCAGCCATCATGGGGCCGGCGGCAATCAGCCCCAGCATTTT. Its protein is CATSHHGAGGNQPQHF. The variable domain in full, with the rest retrieved from reference TRBV15 and TRBJ1-5, is DAMVIQNPRYQVTQFGKPVTLSCSQTLNHNVMYWYQQKSSQAPKLLFHYYDKDFNNEADTPDNFQSRRPNTSFCFLDIRSPGLGDTAMYLCATSHHGAGGNQPQHFGDGTRLSIL.

This clone was recorded a few times. This sequence joins TRBV19 and TRBJ1-1; a possible D gene is TRBD1 (5 bases). This CDR3 contains 15 residues. Trimming left V 5 bases short and J 1 base short, with 14 bases between. CDR1 and CDR2 (germline): LNHDA, SQIVND (reference sequence). CDR3 protein: CASSASGTGNTEAFF. For the CDR3, the DNA is TGTGCCAGTAGTGCCTCCGGGACCGGGAACACTGAAGCTTTCTTT.